These 6 T cell receptor beta chains were all obtained from the same sample, sequenced in a study of blood T cell repertoires in COVID-19. This table comes from immunoSEQ multiplex PCR, and its TCRdb copy is limited to in-frame clones, with some not included. This sample has 25,000 to 30,000 clones, with approximately 81% found just once. Material: peripheral blood. These receptors originate from a man of 80 years or more with active COVID-19.

The chain recombines TRBV11-3 with TRBJ2-1, with 10 nucleotides matching TRBD1. The CDR3 sequence is 15 residues long. Germline CDR1 SGHNT, CDR2 YENEEA. V shed 3 bases, J shed 8 bases, and the junction held 7 bases outside the gene matches. The CDR3 loop is CASSFATGGVHEQFF. The CDR3, as DNA: TGTGCCAGCAGCTTTGCGACAGGGGGCGTCCATGAGCAGTTCTTC.

This clone has only one observation. The rearrangement links TRBV7-8 to TRBJ1-2; tentative D call: TRBD1 (6 bases). Germline V gives CDR1 SGHVS, CDR2 FQNEAQ. The CDR3 covers 18 residues. V dropped 7 bases and J dropped 1 base, with 25 bases sitting between them. The CDR3 protein is CASTQRNRALRGNYGYTF. In nucleotides, the CDR3 is TGTGCCAGCACCCAAAGGAACAGGGCGCTTAGGGGTAACTATGGCTACACCTTC.

The V gene is TRBV7-9, the J gene TRBJ2-3, with 9 bases matching TRBD1. The CDR3 sequence is 16 residues long. V lost 3 bases and J lost 0; bases outside the gene matches: 4. CDR1 is SEHNR, CDR2 FQNEAQ, per germline (reference sequence). The CDR3 spells CASSLGTGRSTDTQYF. In DNA, the CDR3 is TGTGCCAGCAGCTTGGGGACAGGGCGTAGCACAGATACGCAGTATTTT.

The chain links TRBV3-1 (or the pseudogene TRBV3-2) to TRBJ1-3; no reliable D call. V was clipped by 6 bases and J by 1 base, with 10 bases between them. There are 14 residues in the CDR3. Germline V gene lookup returns CDR1 LGHDT and CDR2 YNNKEL (reference sequence). The CDR3, as DNA: TGTGCCAGCAGACCCCCCGGGTCTGGAAACACCATATATTTT. Residues: CASRPPGSGNTIYF.

The chain joins TRBV30 to TRBJ1-2; TRBD1 is a possible D gene (5 bases). Germline V CDR1 and CDR2: GTSNPN, SVGIG (reference sequence). The CDR3 has 13 amino acids. Trimming removed 0 bases at V and 5 bases at J, with 10 bases between. The CDR3 DNA follows: TGTGCCTGGAGTGTGCAGGGTGATTATGGCTACACCTTC. It encodes CAWSVQGDYGYTF.

The V and J genes are TRBV19 and TRBJ2-3, with 13 bases that match TRBD2. V shed 0 bases and J 0 bases; nucleotides not matched to a gene: 9. This CDR3 has 20 residues. CDR1 LNHDA and CDR2 SQIVND come from the germline V gene (reference sequence). This CDR3 reads CASSIDTSLAGGLSTDTQYF. The CDR3 DNA reads as TGTGCCAGTAGTATAGATACTTCACTAGCGGGGGGGCTGAGCACAGATACGCAGTATTTT. Full variable domain (missing parts from reference TRBV19 and TRBJ2-3): DGGITQSPKYLFRKEGQNVTLSCEQNLNHDAMYWYRQDPGQGLRLIYYSQIVNDFQKGDIAEGYSVSREKKESFPLTVTSAQKNPTAFYLCASSIDTSLAGGLSTDTQYFGPGTRLTVL.